A single sample gave rise to the 27 T cell receptor beta chains below, sequenced in a study of T cell responses to AZD1222 COVID-19 vaccine. Measured with immunoSEQ multiplex PCR; TCRdb has only the in-frame clones, and not every one. The sample lists some 120,000 clones, around 93% occurring once. Sequences were derived from peripheral blood, sampled 28 days after the second AZD1222 dose. Every receptor here comes from an adult who received the AZD1222 COVID-19 vaccine.

CDR3 amino acids: CASSVLSGKPSGETQYF. CDR3 in DNA: TGTGCCAGCAGTGTATTAAGCGGGAAGCCATCAGGAGAGACCCAGTACTTC. The chain is built from TRBV28 and TRBJ2-5; 7 bases are shared with TRBD2. The length of the CDR3 is 17 residues. V trimming: 5 bases; J trimming: 4 bases; junction bases outside the gene matches: 16. CDR1 MDHEN and CDR2 SYDVKM come from the germline V gene.

The rearrangement links TRBV5-1 to TRBJ2-5; 7 bases are a match to TRBD2. The trim removed 0 bases at V and 3 bases at J, leaving 5 bases unmatched. The CDR3 contains 15 residues. Germline loops: CDR1 SGHRS, CDR2 YFSETQ. As DNA, the CDR3 is TGCGCCAGCAGCTTGGGCCGCGGGGGTGAAGAGACCCAGTACTTC. Protein sequence: CASSLGRGGEETQYF.

The chain carries TRBV19 and TRBJ1-2; TRBD1 is a possible D gene (6 bases). The CDR3 is made up of 15 amino acids. V was shortened by 5 bases and J by 5 bases, with 18 bases between the two germline ends. The germline V gene has CDR1 LNHDA and CDR2 SQIVND (reference sequence). Here the CDR3 reads CASSPDRFEGYGYTF. The CDR3 nucleotides are TGTGCCAGTAGTCCCGACAGGTTCGAGGGGTATGGCTACACCTTC.

V gene TRBV5-3 combines with J gene TRBJ2-3; TRBD2 might be the D (5 bases). TRBV5-3 is reported as an ORF; its role is uncertain. The ends were cut back, 4 bases at V and 1 base at J, with 13 bases in the middle. CDR3 length: 15 residues. The CDR3 region is CARSGKEVCTDTQYF. CDR3 bases: TGTGCCAGAAGCGGTAAGGAGGTCTGCACAGATACGCAGTATTTT.

In DNA, the CDR3 is TGTGCCAGCAGGCAGACAGAAAACTATGGCTACACCTTC. Amino acid sequence: CASRQTENYGYTF. This chain uses TRBV6-5 with TRBJ1-2; tentatively, D is TRBD1 (5 bases). Germline CDR1 reads MNHEY; CDR2 reads SVGAGI. The CDR3 is 13 amino acids. Trimming removed 6 bases at V and 2 bases at J, with 10 bases between.

The chain links TRBV6-5 to TRBJ1-6; no reliable D call. Germline assignment: CDR1 MNHEY and CDR2 SVGAGI. Trimming cost V 6 bases and J 13 bases, with 13 bases left between them. The length of the CDR3 is 12 residues. CDR3 nucleotide sequence: TGTGCCAGCAGCCGAAGAATGATGCCCCTCCACTTT. Protein: CASSRRMMPLHF.

The chain uses TRBV5-5 and TRBJ2-7; the match to TRBD1 covers 9 bases. The CDR3 extends over 15 amino acids. V shed 4 bases, J shed 4 bases, and the junction held 9 bases outside the gene matches. Germline CDR1 is SGHKS and CDR2 is YYEKEE (reference sequence). CDR3 region: CASSPMDRGSYEQYF. The CDR3 DNA is TGTGCCAGCAGCCCGATGGACAGGGGCTCGTACGAGCAGTACTTC.

In DNA, the CDR3 is TGTGCCAGCACCCGAACCGGGACAGGGAAAGAGACCCAGTACTTC. It is translated as CASTRTGTGKETQYF. The chain is built from TRBV9 and TRBJ2-5; 9 bases are a match to TRBD1. The trim removed 6 bases at V and 3 bases at J, leaving 9 bases unmatched. The CDR3 sequence is 15 residues long. CDR1 and CDR2 from the germline V gene are SGDLS and YYNGEE.

This chain links TRBV12-5 with TRBJ1-1; 8 bases fit TRBD1. Germline values: CDR1 LGHNT, CDR2 FRNRAP. V gave up 7 bases and J gave up 7 bases; unmatched junction bases: 17. This CDR3 spans 16 amino acids. The CDR3 reads CASAGQGALTSREAFF. Here the CDR3 DNA reads TGTGCTAGTGCTGGGCAGGGGGCGCTTACCTCCCGTGAAGCTTTCTTT.

V usage is TRBV3-1 (or the pseudogene TRBV3-2) and J usage is TRBJ2-1; D is undetermined. The V gene lost 2 bases and the J gene lost 8 bases, with 19 bases spanning the gap. The CDR3 spans 16 residues. Germline CDR1 LGHDT, CDR2 YNNKEL (reference sequence). The CDR3 bases are TGTGCCAGCAGCCAAAGGTCGGCGGAACTTCTGGATGAGCAGTTCTTC. Translating gives CASSQRSAELLDEQFF.

The genes are TRBV4-1 and TRBJ2-3; D not certain. The CDR3 spans 14 residues. V dropped 1 base and J dropped 0 bases, with 5 bases sitting between them. CDR1 and CDR2 from the germline V gene are MGHRA and YSYEKL. As DNA, the CDR3 is TGCGCCAGCAGCCAAGTGGCGAGCACAGATACGCAGTATTTT. Translated: CASSQVASTDTQYF.

The genes are TRBV14 and TRBJ1-3, with D unresolved. In germline, CDR1 is SGHDN, CDR2 FVKESK. The ends were cut back, 0 bases at V and 9 bases at J, with 15 bases in the middle. The CDR3 consists of 15 residues. DNA for the CDR3: TGTGCCAGCAGCCAAGACATGGGCCCAGCGGTCACCATATATTTT. Translating it yields CASSQDMGPAVTIYF.

The gene calls are TRBV11-3 and TRBJ1-1, with TRBD1 as a possible D gene (5 bases). This CDR3 is 11 amino acids long. Looked up from germline, CDR1 is SGHNT and CDR2 is YENEEA. V dropped 5 bases and J dropped 6 bases, with 7 bases sitting between them. In DNA form, the CDR3 reads TGTGCCAGCAGCCGGGGGTCTGAAGCTTTCTTT. It codes for CASSRGSEAFF.

The gene calls are TRBV7-2 and TRBJ2-6; D may match TRBD1 or TRBD2 (5 bases each). Trimming took off 1 base at V and 0 bases at J, with 7 bases between the two ends. The CDR3 has 16 amino acids. Germline lookup yields CDR1 SGHTA and CDR2 FQGNSA. CDR3 sequence: CASSLVGTSGANVLTF. The CDR3 nucleotides are TGTGCCAGCAGCTTAGTAGGGACCTCTGGGGCCAACGTCCTGACTTTC.

The V and J genes are TRBV28 and TRBJ1-5; D may be TRBD1 (5 bases). This CDR3 has 15 residues. CDR1 is MDHEN and CDR2 is SYDVKM in the germline V gene. Trimming stripped 9 bases from V and 0 bases from J, with 15 bases between. This CDR3 is CASASGTDSNQPQHF. The DNA for the CDR3 is TGTGCCAGTGCAAGCGGGACGGATAGCAATCAGCCCCAGCATTTT. The whole variable domain, remainder taken from reference TRBV28 and TRBJ1-5, is DVKVTQSSRYLVKRTGEKVFLECVQDMDHENMFWYRQDPGLGLRLIYFSYDVKMKEKGDIPEGYSVSREKKERFSLILESASTNQTSMYLCASASGTDSNQPQHFGDGTRLSIL.

This clone was recorded once. CDR3 in amino acids: CSVHDAGNTGELFF. CDR3 in DNA: TGCAGCGTCCATGACGCAGGGAACACCGGGGAGCTGTTTTTT. The gene calls are TRBV29-1 and TRBJ2-2, with D unclear. The CDR3 extends over 14 amino acids. V was cut by 6 bases and J by 1 base, with 12 bases left in between. Looked up from germline, CDR1 is SQVTM and CDR2 is ANQGSEA.

This sequence joins TRBV10-3 and TRBJ2-7; perhaps TRBD1 as D (6 bases). CDR1 ENHRY and CDR2 SYGVKD come from the germline V gene. V shed 4 bases and J shed 3 bases, with 10 bases lying between them. The CDR3 has 13 residues. This CDR3 reads CAISVGDNYEQYF. The CDR3 DNA reads as TGTGCCATCAGTGTGGGGGACAACTACGAGCAGTACTTC.

The CDR3 loop reads CASSFARGEQFF. As DNA, the CDR3 is TGTGCCAGCAGCTTCGCCAGAGGTGAGCAGTTCTTC. This chain joins TRBV6-6 and TRBJ2-1; no definite D call. Germline V gene sequence: CDR1 MNHNY, CDR2 SVGAGI (reference sequence). The CDR3 has 12 amino acids. The germline V and J ends were trimmed by 6 bases and 9 bases, with 12 bases remaining between them.

This clone was counted between two and nine times. The rearrangement joins TRBV28 to TRBJ2-7; 13 positions match TRBD2. CDR3 length: 15 residues. The V gene's germline CDR1 is MDHEN and CDR2 SYDVKM. V shed 4 bases, J shed 2 bases, and the junction held 2 bases outside the gene matches. The chain's CDR3 is CASSSLAGGAYEQYF. The DNA of the CDR3 is TGTGCCAGCAGTTCACTAGCGGGAGGGGCCTACGAGCAGTACTTC.

V gene TRBV28 combines with J gene TRBJ2-5; D is undetermined. Germline CDR1 reads MDHEN; CDR2 reads SYDVKM. The CDR3 runs to 12 residues. Trimming took off 3 bases at V and 3 bases at J, with 5 bases between the two ends. CDR3 in amino acids: CASSFGEETQYF. DNA of the CDR3: TGTGCCAGCAGTTTTGGGGAAGAGACCCAGTACTTC.

The V and J genes are TRBV12-3 or TRBV12-4 and TRBJ2-7; 7 nucleotides line up with TRBD2. V trimming: 4 bases; J trimming: 3 bases; junction bases outside the gene matches: 3. The CDR3 spans 13 residues. CDR3 amino acids: CASSYTSDYEQYF. DNA for the CDR3: TGTGCCAGCAGTTACACTAGCGACTACGAGCAGTACTTC.

The chain links TRBV3-1 (or the pseudogene TRBV3-2) to TRBJ1-2; 7 bases are shared with TRBD1. Germline CDR1 reads LGHDT; CDR2 reads YNNKEL (reference sequence). After removal of 0 bases from V and 4 bases from J, the junction contained 8 bases not matched to a gene. This CDR3 has 16 residues. CDR3 coding DNA: TGTGCCAGCAGCCAAGAGGGACAGCTCGTGGGCTATGGCTACACCTTC. It encodes CASSQEGQLVGYGYTF.

J is TRBJ1-6 and V is TRBV6-5; D may be TRBD1 (5 bases). Trimming cost V 6 bases and J 10 bases, with 10 bases left between them. The length of the CDR3 is 12 residues. In germline, CDR1 is MNHEY, CDR2 SVGAGI. The CDR3 DNA reads TGTGCCAGCAGACCTTGGGGCTCACCCCTCCACTTT. Its translation is CASRPWGSPLHF.

The genes are TRBV19 and TRBJ2-1; TRBD2 agrees at 9 bases. Germline assignment: CDR1 LNHDA and CDR2 SQIVND (reference sequence). The CDR3 sequence is 16 residues long. V lost 7 bases to trimming and J lost 4 bases; unmatched junction nucleotides: 11. The CDR3 DNA reads as TGTGCCAGTACCTCTATGACTAGCGGACCATACAATGAGCAGTTCTTC. Residues: CASTSMTSGPYNEQFF.

The chain employs TRBV7-9 and TRBJ1-2; D is unclear. V lost 0 bases and J lost 0, with 14 bases in between. Germline assignment: CDR1 SEHNR and CDR2 FQNEAQ (reference sequence). The CDR3 is 17 residues long. Written as DNA, the CDR3 is TGTGCCAGCAGCTTAGCGGTGGTGGTAGGTGCTAACTATGGCTACACCTTC. Amino acids: CASSLAVVVGANYGYTF.

This clone was observed once. The rearrangement joins TRBV18 to TRBJ2-5, with 9 bases aligning to TRBD1. The junction had 7 bases not matched to a gene; V was cut back by 3 bases and J by 5 bases. The CDR3 extends over 15 amino acids. Germline-derived CDR1 and CDR2 are KGHSH and LQKENI. In nucleotides, the CDR3 is TGTGCCAGCTCACCTACCGGACAGGGGCTGGAGACCCAGTACTTC. Translation: CASSPTGQGLETQYF.

The J gene is TRBJ1-1, the V gene TRBV19; TRBD1 aligns across 7 bases. V was pared by 3 bases and J by 4 bases, with 8 bases of the junction left unmatched. This CDR3 comprises 15 residues. Germline values: CDR1 LNHDA, CDR2 SQIVND (reference sequence). The chain's CDR3 is CASSMKEGAPTEAFF. The DNA of the CDR3 is TGTGCCAGTAGTATGAAGGAGGGGGCACCCACTGAAGCTTTCTTT.